One sample yielded the 21 T cell receptor beta chains listed below, sequenced in a study of shared clonotypes between healthy human individuals. Here immunoSEQ multiplex PCR was the method, and the copy in TCRdb shows in-frame clones only, minus some. The data hold around 2.1 million clones, with more than 85% observed a single time. Only CD45RO-negative cells positively selected for CCR7 counted as naive CD8 cells, so terminally differentiated effector memory CD45RA+ cells were excluded. The sample taken for sequencing was naive CD8+ T cells from PBMCs. Receptors were obtained from a young man in good health. Some clones in this sample may be carry-over from other donors' samples.

The gene calls are TRBV28 and TRBJ2-7, with TRBD1 as a possible D gene (6 bases). The V gene lost 6 bases and the J gene lost 5 bases, with 11 bases spanning the gap. Germline V CDR1 and CDR2: MDHEN, SYDVKM. The CDR3 sequence is 12 residues long. This chain's CDR3 is CASSSQGNEQYF. For the CDR3, the DNA is TGTGCCAGCAGCTCCCAGGGGAACGAGCAGTACTTC. The complete variable domain, with remaining parts taken from reference TRBV28 and TRBJ2-7, reads DVKVTQSSRYLVKRTGEKVFLECVQDMDHENMFWYRQDPGLGLRLIYFSYDVKMKEKGDIPEGYSVSREKKERFSLILESASTNQTSMYLCASSSQGNEQYFGPGTRLTVT.

The CDR3 nucleotides read TGTGCCAGCAGCTCCGACAGGGTTGTAGATGAGCAGTTCTTC. It is translated as CASSSDRVVDEQFF. The V call is TRBV7-9, the J call TRBJ2-1; 7 positions match TRBD1. CDR3 length: 14 residues. The V gene end was trimmed by 4 bases and the J gene end by 8 bases; junction bases not matched to a gene: 8. Germline V gene lookup returns CDR1 SEHNR and CDR2 FQNEAQ (reference sequence).

The chain joins TRBV10-1 to TRBJ2-5; D is ambiguous. The CDR3 runs to 14 residues. Germline assignment: CDR1 WNHNN and CDR2 SYGVQD (reference sequence). With 2 bases removed from V and 2 bases from J, the gap between germline ends came to 9 bases. The CDR3 loop is CASSEGSGQETQYF. For the CDR3, the DNA is TGCGCCAGCAGTGAGGGGTCCGGGCAAGAGACCCAGTACTTC.

CDR3 residues: CASSFVGGQGTYNEQFF. The CDR3 DNA reads TGTGCCAGCAGTTTCGTAGGGGGACAGGGAACGTACAATGAGCAGTTCTTC. The chain recombines TRBV27 with TRBJ2-1; TRBD1 agrees at 9 bases. The V gene end was trimmed by 3 bases and the J gene end by 4 bases; junction bases not matched to a gene: 10. CDR1 and CDR2 (germline): MNHEY, SMNVEV (reference sequence). CDR3 size: 17 residues.

In its sample, this clone was seen a few times. The junction differs from germline at one of its ends, possibly a read error. V is TRBV28 and J is TRBJ1-1; D remains ambiguous. The CDR3 is made up of 14 amino acids. Germline values: CDR1 MDHEN, CDR2 SYDVKM. The CDR3 DNA follows: TGTGCCAGCACTTTAACTTTTGGTAACACTGAAGCTTTCTTT. This gives the protein CASTLTFGNTEAFF. Full variable domain (rest looked up from reference TRBV28 and TRBJ1-1): DVKVTQSSRYLVKRTGEKVFLECVQDMDHENMFWYRQDPGLGLRLIYFSYDVKMKEKGDIPEGYSVSREKKERFSLILESASTNQTSMYLCASTLTFGNTEAFFGQGTRLTVV.

The chain couples TRBV25-1 to TRBJ2-3; D gene uncertain. V was pared by 6 bases and J by 7 bases, with 8 bases between. The CDR3 contains 11 residues. Germline V lookup: CDR1 MGHDK, CDR2 SYGVNS. In DNA form, the CDR3 reads TGTGCCAGCAGAATAAGGCATACGCAGTATTTT. It is translated as CASRIRHTQYF.

This clone was recorded only once. The CDR3 protein is CASSWVIRDSPLHF. The CDR3 nucleotides are TGTGCCAGCAGTTGGGTAATCCGGGATTCACCCCTCCACTTT. V gene TRBV28 combines with J gene TRBJ1-6; no clear D gene. Germline V gene data show CDR1 as MDHEN and CDR2 as SYDVKM. This CDR3 contains 14 residues. Between the trimmed V and J ends, which lost 4 bases and 8 bases, there was a span of 12 bases. The full variable domain, in which reference TRBV28 and TRBJ1-6 provide the parts outside the CDR3, is DVKVTQSSRYLVKRTGEKVFLECVQDMDHENMFWYRQDPGLGLRLIYFSYDVKMKEKGDIPEGYSVSREKKERFSLILESASTNQTSMYLCASSWVIRDSPLHFGNGTRLTVT.

V gene TRBV27 combines with J gene TRBJ1-4, with unresolved D. V was cut by 6 bases and J by 1 base, with 18 bases left in between. CDR3 length: 17 residues. CDR1 MNHEY and CDR2 SMNVEV come from the germline V gene (reference sequence). The CDR3 DNA reads TGTGCCAGCAGCTACTATACACCCTCGGGAACTAATGAAAAACTGTTTTTT. Translating gives CASSYYTPSGTNEKLFF.

J is TRBJ1-4 and V is TRBV6-5; 9 bases are a match to TRBD1. The CDR3 spans 12 residues. Unmatched junction bases numbered 1, after V lost 6 bases and J lost 8 bases. CDR1 is MNHEY and CDR2 is SVGAGI in the germline V gene. The CDR3 sequence is CASRDRGEKLFF. CDR3 nucleotides: TGTGCCAGCAGGGACAGGGGCGAAAAACTGTTTTTT.

The genes are TRBV7-9 and TRBJ2-1; 8 bases line up with TRBD1. The germline V gene encodes CDR1 SEHNR and CDR2 FQNEAQ (reference sequence). The ends lost 1 base at V and 6 bases at J; junction bases unmatched: 5. The CDR3 consists of 15 residues. The CDR3 protein is CASSLGQGSSNEQFF. As DNA, the CDR3 is TGTGCCAGCAGCTTAGGACAGGGGAGCTCCAATGAGCAGTTCTTC.

The chain joins TRBV9 to TRBJ2-7, with D perhaps TRBD2 (5 bases). Germline V gene data show CDR1 as SGDLS and CDR2 as YYNGEE. The CDR3 has 12 residues. The V end was cut by 3 bases, the J end by 7 bases, with 11 bases between. The CDR3 DNA is TGTGCCAGCAGCGACACTTCGGGAGAGCAGTACTTC. As protein: CASSDTSGEQYF.

CDR3 nucleotide sequence: TGTGCCAGCAGTTTAACAACTAGCACAGATACGCAGTATTTT. This translates into CASSLTTSTDTQYF. The V call is TRBV27, the J call TRBJ2-3; D is ambiguous. This CDR3 comprises 14 residues. Germline V gene sequence: CDR1 MNHEY, CDR2 SMNVEV (reference sequence). Trimming took 2 bases from V and 0 from J, leaving 6 bases between them.

In this sample, this clone turned up once. The V call is TRBV6-6, the J call TRBJ2-7; 7 bases map to TRBD1. Germline V gene lookup returns CDR1 MNHNY and CDR2 SVGAGI (reference sequence). The CDR3 consists of 14 residues. Trimming took 2 bases from V and 2 from J; bases not matched to a gene: 3. The CDR3 loop is CASSYLDRTYEQYF. CDR3 coding DNA: TGTGCCAGCAGTTACCTGGACAGGACCTACGAGCAGTACTTC.

The rearrangement uses TRBV19 and TRBJ2-1, with 9 positions matching TRBD2. Trimming took 0 bases from V and 4 from J; bases not matched to a gene: 4. The CDR3 extends over 16 amino acids. Germline values: CDR1 LNHDA, CDR2 SQIVND (reference sequence). CDR3 sequence reads: CASSIDIAGEYNEQFF. In DNA, the CDR3 is TGTGCCAGTAGTATAGACATAGCGGGAGAGTACAATGAGCAGTTCTTC.

The chain links TRBV5-4 to TRBJ2-3, with D unclear. Deletions cut 4 bases from V and 4 bases from J, with 13 bases between. There are 14 residues in the CDR3. Germline lookup yields CDR1 SGHNT and CDR2 YYREEE (reference sequence). CDR3 nucleotides: TGTGCCAGCAGCACCGTAACGGGTGCAGATACGCAGTATTTT. Its protein is CASSTVTGADTQYF.

The J gene is TRBJ2-7, the V gene TRBV28; D perhaps matches TRBD1 (5 bases). Germline values: CDR1 MDHEN, CDR2 SYDVKM. Trimming left V 3 bases short and J 5 bases short, with 11 bases between. CDR3 length: 13 amino acids. DNA for the CDR3: TGTGCCAGCAGTTTGCCAGGGAACGACGAGCAGTACTTC. Encoded protein: CASSLPGNDEQYF.

This chain uses TRBV28 with TRBJ1-3; D is unresolved. The length of the CDR3 is 14 residues. Trimming stripped 6 bases from V and 0 bases from J, with 9 bases between. Looked up from germline, CDR1 is MDHEN and CDR2 is SYDVKM. CDR3 loop: CASSRQISGNTIYF. The DNA for the CDR3 is TGTGCCAGCAGCCGCCAGATCTCTGGAAACACCATATATTTT.

With regard to this clone: The identical CDR3 is also encoded by other nucleotide sequences in the sample. The chain joins TRBV4-1 to TRBJ2-7; D not resolved. The V and J ends lost 1 base and 1 base respectively, with 5 bases between them. This CDR3 is built from 13 residues. From germline, CDR1 is MGHRA and CDR2 YSYEKL. The CDR3 reads CASSQARSYEQYF. The CDR3 region has the DNA TGCGCCAGCAGCCAAGCGCGGTCCTACGAGCAGTACTTC.

The V call is TRBV29-1, the J call TRBJ2-1; 8 bases map to TRBD2. The junction had 2 bases not matched to a gene; V was cut back by 1 base and J by 0 bases. The CDR3 has 15 amino acids. Germline CDR1 SQVTM, CDR2 ANQGSEA. Here the CDR3 DNA reads TGCAGCGTTGAAGTGGCGGGAGGCTCCTACAATGAGCAGTTCTTC. As protein: CSVEVAGGSYNEQFF.

The V gene is TRBV6-5, the J gene TRBJ1-1; D unresolved. Trimming shortened V by 6 bases and J by 1 base, and 9 bases separated the two germline ends. CDR3 length: 13 amino acids. Germline CDR1 is MNHEY and CDR2 is SVGAGI. Here the CDR3 reads CASRIKRNTEAFF. DNA for the CDR3: TGTGCCAGCAGGATTAAGAGGAACACTGAAGCTTTCTTT.

The chain recombines TRBV7-2 with TRBJ1-1; D may be TRBD1 (6 bases). CDR1 is SGHTA and CDR2 is FQGNSA in the germline V gene. Trimming removed 5 bases from V and 1 base from J, with 17 bases in between. This CDR3 comprises 16 residues. The CDR3 nucleotides are TGTGCCAGCAGCCCTATAGCGGGGGCCGGGAACACTGAAGCTTTCTTT. Translated, it gives CASSPIAGAGNTEAFF.